The 23 T cell receptor beta chains below come from one sample, sequenced in a study of shared clonotypes between healthy human individuals. Clones were sequenced by immunoSEQ multiplex PCR, and TCRdb holds only the in-frame ones, with some missing. The sample includes about 2 million clones, roughly 95% of them seen just once. It was CD45RO-negative cells, positively selected for CCR7, that made up naive CD8 cells, with terminally differentiated effector memory CD45RA+ cells excluded. Sequenced input: naive CD8+ T cells sorted from blood. The receptors originated from a man aged 18 to 35 in good health.

J is TRBJ2-5 and V is TRBV7-9, with D maybe TRBD1 (5 bases). The CDR3 spans 14 residues. The germline CDR1 and CDR2 sequences are SEHNR and FQNEAQ (reference sequence). Trimming removed 3 bases from V and 4 bases from J, with 12 bases in between. The CDR3 DNA is TGTGCCAGCAGCTTTGGGGCAATCATAGAGACCCAGTACTTC. It translates to CASSFGAIIETQYF.

The rearrangement joins TRBV27 to TRBJ2-7, with 9 nucleotides matching TRBD1. CDR3 size: 13 residues. In germline, CDR1 is MNHEY, CDR2 SMNVEV (reference sequence). Trimming at V came to 10 bases and at J to 3 bases, leaving 7 bases not matched to a gene. In DNA, the CDR3 is TGTGCCACCCAAGCGGACAGGGGCTACGAGCAGTACTTC. This translates into CATQADRGYEQYF.

The CDR3 DNA is TGTGCCATCAGTGAGGACTCGAGCTCCTACGAGCAGTACTTC. Protein product: CAISEDSSSYEQYF. The J gene is TRBJ2-7, the V gene TRBV10-3; no firm D call. The V end lost 2 bases, the J end lost 0 bases, and 8 bases lay between the germline ends. There are 14 residues in the CDR3. CDR1 is ENHRY and CDR2 is SYGVKD in the germline V gene.

The rearrangement joins TRBV5-1 to TRBJ2-3; 10 positions match TRBD1. J was trimmed by 5 bases and V by 2 bases; bases with no gene match: 5. Germline V CDR1 and CDR2: SGHRS, YFSETQ. This CDR3 contains 15 residues. The CDR3 DNA is TGCGCCAGCAGCTTAGGACAGGGGGTAGGAGATACGCAGTATTTT. Translated: CASSLGQGVGDTQYF.

The gene calls are TRBV4-3 and TRBJ1-1; D perhaps matches TRBD1 (5 bases). This CDR3 region has 18 residues. V was cut by 2 bases and J by 0 bases, with 19 bases left in between. Germline V gene data show CDR1 as LGHNA and CDR2 as YSLEER. Here the CDR3 DNA reads TGCGCCAGCAGCCAAAACGCTCCCGGATTGGGGGTGAACACTGAAGCTTTCTTT. Amino acids: CASSQNAPGLGVNTEAFF.

V gene TRBV27 combines with J gene TRBJ2-1; 14 bases align to TRBD2. CDR1 and CDR2 from the germline V gene are MNHEY and SMNVEV (reference sequence). After removal of 6 bases from V and 0 bases from J, the junction contained 7 bases not matched to a gene. This CDR3 is built from 18 residues. The CDR3 sequence: CASSPTSGGDSSYNEQFF. CDR3 bases: TGTGCCAGCAGCCCGACTAGCGGGGGGGATAGCTCCTACAATGAGCAGTTCTTC.

The count of this clone is one. The chain has TRBV5-1 and TRBJ1-1; D ambiguous. Germline V lookup: CDR1 SGHRS, CDR2 YFSETQ. The CDR3 runs 14 residues. V dropped 4 bases and J dropped 1 base, with 11 bases sitting between them. CDR3 in DNA: TGCGCCAGCAGCACTCCGGCAGCGAACACTGAAGCTTTCTTT. As protein: CASSTPAANTEAFF. The variable domain in full, completed from reference TRBV5-1 and TRBJ1-1, reads KAGVTQTPRYLIKTRGQQVTLSCSPISGHRSVSWYQQTPGQGLQFLFEYFSETQRNKGNFPGRFSGRQFSNSRSEMNVSTLELGDSALYLCASSTPAANTEAFFGQGTRLTVV.

The J gene is TRBJ2-1, the V gene TRBV7-9; 8 positions agree with TRBD2. Trimming took 1 base from V and 3 from J; bases not matched to a gene: 5. Germline-derived CDR1 and CDR2 are SEHNR and FQNEAQ (reference sequence). The CDR3 length is 16 residues. CDR3 sequence reads: CASSLVAGGLYNEQFF. Written as DNA, the CDR3 is TGTGCCAGCAGCTTAGTGGCGGGAGGCCTCTACAATGAGCAGTTCTTC.

On this clone: A junction end diverges from the germline sequence, so it may reflect a read error. Different DNA sequences within this sample yield the same CDR3. J is TRBJ2-7 and V is TRBV13; D unclear. The germline V gene has CDR1 PRHDT and CDR2 FYEKMQ (reference sequence). The CDR3 is 12 residues long. CDR3 coding DNA: TGTGCCAGCAGCCTAGGGTCTTACGAGCAGTACTTC. Translating gives CASSLGSYEQYF.

The chain carries TRBV9 and TRBJ2-2, with D hard to call. The germline gives CDR1 SGDLS, CDR2 YYNGEE. The CDR3 runs to 14 residues. Trimming shortened V by 0 bases and J by 5 bases, and 8 bases separated the two germline ends. CDR3 residues: CASSVVSTTGELFF. CDR3 DNA: TGTGCCAGCAGCGTAGTAAGCACTACCGGGGAGCTGTTTTTT.

The chain employs TRBV5-6 and TRBJ1-2; D is perhaps TRBD1 (6 bases). The germline gives CDR1 SGHDT, CDR2 YYEEEE. The ends were cut back, 0 bases at V and 0 bases at J, with 9 bases in the middle. This CDR3 contains 15 residues. The CDR3 is CASSLAGGSNYGYTF. The CDR3 coding sequence is TGTGCCAGCAGCTTGGCTGGGGGCTCTAACTATGGCTACACCTTC.

The chain links TRBV4-3 to TRBJ1-4; D gene uncertain. The CDR3 runs 15 residues. Trimming removed 0 bases from V and 8 bases from J, with 13 bases in between. The germline V gene encodes CDR1 LGHNA and CDR2 YSLEER. CDR3 loop: CASSQDWRTGEKLFF. The DNA for the CDR3 is TGCGCCAGCAGCCAAGATTGGAGGACCGGCGAAAAACTGTTTTTT.

The chain is built from TRBV27 and TRBJ1-4; no firm D call. Germline CDR1 reads MNHEY; CDR2 reads SMNVEV (reference sequence). There are 20 residues in the CDR3. Trimming shortened V by 2 bases and J by 0 bases, and 22 bases separated the two germline ends. The CDR3 sequence is CASSLPLAGLRLATNEKLFF. In DNA form, the CDR3 reads TGTGCCAGCAGTTTACCCCTCGCTGGGTTACGACTTGCAACTAATGAAAAACTGTTTTTT.

This chain connects TRBV13 to TRBJ2-7, with 9 bases identical to TRBD1. J lost 0 bases, V lost 5 bases, and 5 bases had no gene match. This CDR3 is built from 15 residues. CDR1 and CDR2 (germline): PRHDT, FYEKMQ (reference sequence). The CDR3 reads CASSPQGAGSYEQYF. In nucleotides, the CDR3 is TGTGCCAGCAGCCCACAGGGGGCGGGCTCCTACGAGCAGTACTTC.

The rearrangement links TRBV7-9 to TRBJ1-5; D unclear. This CDR3 region has 17 residues. V was shortened by 1 base and J by 0 bases, with 13 bases between the two germline ends. Germline V CDR1 and CDR2: SEHNR, FQNEAQ (reference sequence). Here the CDR3 reads CASSLVSSGDSNQPQHF. Written as DNA, the CDR3 is TGTGCCAGCAGCTTAGTTTCGTCAGGCGATAGCAATCAGCCCCAGCATTTT.

The chain combines TRBV2 with TRBJ1-2, with a weak D call TRBD1 (5 bases). Trimming cost V 6 bases and J 7 bases, with 15 bases left between them. CDR1 is SNHLY, CDR2 FYNNEI, per germline. The CDR3 totals 13 residues. Here the CDR3 reads CASSAAQGGGYTF. Here the CDR3 DNA reads TGTGCCAGCAGCGCAGCGCAGGGAGGTGGCTACACCTTC.

This clone was counted once. The chain carries TRBV5-5 and TRBJ1-1; 7 bases match TRBD1. The ends lost 5 bases at V and 10 bases at J; junction bases unmatched: 8. The germline CDR1 and CDR2 sequences are SGHKS and YYEKEE (reference sequence). The CDR3 is 12 amino acids. This CDR3 reads CASRWGTVAAFF. DNA of the CDR3: TGTGCCAGCAGGTGGGGGACAGTAGCAGCTTTCTTT.

The V gene is TRBV7-2, the J gene TRBJ1-1, with 9 nucleotides matching TRBD1. CDR3 size: 15 residues. Germline assignment: CDR1 SGHTA and CDR2 FQGNSA. The V and J ends lost 1 base and 10 bases, in that order; junction bases with no gene match: 10. Written as DNA, the CDR3 is TGTGCCAGCAGCTTAGTAACAGGGGGCGGGAGGGGAGCTTTCTTT. Translation: CASSLVTGGGRGAFF.

The V and J genes are TRBV30 and TRBJ1-5; D is possibly TRBD1 (6 bases). Between the trimmed V and J ends, which lost 3 bases and 3 bases, there was a span of 15 bases. The CDR3 spans 15 residues. Germline V gene lookup returns CDR1 GTSNPN and CDR2 SVGIG (reference sequence). Written as DNA, the CDR3 is TGTGCCTGGAGCGAGACAGGAAACTTCAATCAGCCCCAGCATTTT. Its protein product is CAWSETGNFNQPQHF.

V is TRBV7-2 and J is TRBJ2-2; 12 bases are a match to TRBD2. This CDR3 is built from 16 residues. Germline assignment: CDR1 SGHTA and CDR2 FQGNSA. V was pared by 8 bases and J by 4 bases, with 8 bases of the junction left unmatched. CDR3 DNA sequence: TGTGCCAGCGAGCTAGCGGGAGGGCCGTTCACCGGGGAGCTGTTTTTT. This gives the protein CASELAGGPFTGELFF.

This clone was seen only once. V is TRBV6-5 and J is TRBJ1-2, with D unresolved. CDR3 size: 15 residues. V was shortened by 10 bases and J by 6 bases, with 24 bases between the two germline ends. Germline CDR1 MNHEY, CDR2 SVGAGI. The CDR3, as DNA: TGTGCCACCGCTCCACCGGCAGGACTAAACCATGGCTACACCTTC. As protein: CATAPPAGLNHGYTF.

The chain carries TRBV28 and TRBJ2-7, with D possibly being TRBD1 or TRBD2 (6 bases each). Per the germline V gene, CDR1 is MDHEN and CDR2 is SYDVKM. V was clipped by 1 base and J by 5 bases, with 15 bases between them. The length of the CDR3 is 15 residues. CDR3 residues: CASSLSAGEVDEQYF. CDR3 in DNA: TGTGCCAGCAGTTTATCGGCAGGGGAGGTGGACGAGCAGTACTTC.

This chain links TRBV9 with TRBJ1-3; no definite D call. CDR1 is SGDLS, CDR2 YYNGEE, per germline. The germline V and J ends were trimmed by 4 bases and 4 bases, with 9 bases remaining between them. This CDR3 spans 13 amino acids. The CDR3, as DNA: TGTGCCAGCAGCCCTGATCAGGGAAACACCATATATTTT. Protein: CASSPDQGNTIYF.